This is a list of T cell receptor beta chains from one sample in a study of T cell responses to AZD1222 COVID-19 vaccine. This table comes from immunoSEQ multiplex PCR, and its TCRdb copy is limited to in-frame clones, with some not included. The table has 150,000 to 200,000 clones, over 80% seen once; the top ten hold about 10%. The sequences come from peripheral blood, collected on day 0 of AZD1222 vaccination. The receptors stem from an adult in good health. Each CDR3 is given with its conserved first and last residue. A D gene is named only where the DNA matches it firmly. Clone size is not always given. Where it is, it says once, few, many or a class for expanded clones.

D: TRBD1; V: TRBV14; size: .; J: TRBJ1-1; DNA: TGTGCCAGCAGCCAATTCCGACAGGGGAGGCCTGAAGCTTTCTTT; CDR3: CASSQFRQGRPEAFF
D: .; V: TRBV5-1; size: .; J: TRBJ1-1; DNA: TGCGCCAGCACGGCAGGGTTAATACGGGACACTGAAGCTTTCTTT; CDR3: CASTAGLIRDTEAFF
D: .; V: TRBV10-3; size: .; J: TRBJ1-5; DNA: TGTGCCATCAGTGACAGGGGCATAACCCAGCCCCAGCATTTT; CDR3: CAISDRGITQPQHF
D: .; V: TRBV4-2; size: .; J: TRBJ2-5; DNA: TGTGCCAGCAGCCAAGATATCGCAGGGAGGTACCAAGAGACCCAGTACTTC; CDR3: CASSQDIAGRYQETQYF
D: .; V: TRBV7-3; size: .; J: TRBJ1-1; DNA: TGTGCCAGCAGCTTATCAGGGAACACTGAAGCTTTCTTT; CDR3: CASSLSGNTEAFF
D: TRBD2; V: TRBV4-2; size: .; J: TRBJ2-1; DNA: TGTGCCAGCAGCCGAGGGACTAGCGTTGAGCAGTTCTTC; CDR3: CASSRGTSVEQFF
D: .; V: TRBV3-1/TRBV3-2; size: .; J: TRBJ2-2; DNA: TGTGCCAGCAGCTTAAGCGGTACGCGAACCGGGGAGCTGTTTTTT; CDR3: CASSLSGTRTGELFF
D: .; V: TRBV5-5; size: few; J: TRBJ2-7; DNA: TGTGCCAGCAGCCTTCACCAGGCCGTCTACGAGCAGTACTTC; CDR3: CASSLHQAVYEQYF
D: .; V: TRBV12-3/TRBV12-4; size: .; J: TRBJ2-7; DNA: TGTGCCAGCAGTGCTGGACAGTACGAGCAGTACTTC; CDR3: CASSAGQYEQYF
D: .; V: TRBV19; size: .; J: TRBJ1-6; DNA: TGTGCCAGTAGTACGGGGACGGAGAATTCACCCCTCCACTTT; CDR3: CASSTGTENSPLHF